This note documents a single T cell receptor (beta chain) sequence. These data originate in a study of blood T cell repertoires in COVID-19. Turning to the study itself: Sites in the United States, Italy and Spain provided acute and convalescent COVID-19 samples. In each case, the material was cDNA or gDNA derived from T cells, B-cell-depleted T cells, or PBMCs.

Data came from immunoSEQ multiplex PCR; TCRdb stores just in-frame clones and leaves some out. The table includes around 310,000 clones, roughly 90% detected once. Trimming stripped 4 bases from V and 3 bases from J, with 18 bases between. Germline V gene sequence: CDR1 LGHDT, CDR2 YNNKEL (reference sequence). This CDR3 has 16 residues. Sequenced: peripheral blood. This clonotype was sampled from a woman aged 40 to 55 with COVID-19, enrolled during active disease. The chain has TRBV3-1 (or the pseudogene TRBV3-2) and TRBJ1-2; D is perhaps TRBD1 (6 bases). Here the CDR3 reads CASSPRRLNRDYGYTF. The CDR3 DNA reads as TGTGCCAGCAGCCCCAGACGGCTGAACAGGGACTATGGCTACACCTTC.